One T cell receptor beta chain is described in this entry. Its specificity is unknown. This sample stems from a study of cytomegalovirus exposure and HLA in healthy donors. For the study at large: There were approximately 400 genotyped donors. Of these, roughly 84% fell in the genetic ancestry cluster associated with self-reported Caucasian donors. Findings and limits, study-wide: About 87% or about 30% of the time was how often most TCR beta V segments were productive, according to an earlier analysis. For most TCR sequences rarity was the rule, although some public TCRs occurred in many donors. In a later analysis, at a false discovery rate of 0.05, 16,951 TCR beta sequences were associated with HLA alleles.

The PCR used 60 Vbeta and 13 Jbeta primers. The method was immunoSEQ multiplex PCR; TCRdb's version includes in-frame clones alone and lacks a portion of them. Here the sample spans some 190,000 clones, just under 80% being singletons. V was pared by 6 bases and J by 6 bases, with 9 bases of the junction left unmatched. This CDR3 is 15 amino acids long. Germline CDR1 reads LNHDA; CDR2 reads SQIVND (reference sequence). The sample was PBMCs. The chain recombines TRBV19 with TRBJ2-3; TRBD2 matches 10 bases. The receptor comes from a woman aged 30 to 39 in good health and CMV-seronegative. The CDR3 reads CASSNLAGVPDTQYF. The CDR3 DNA is TGTGCCAGTAGCAACCTAGCGGGGGTACCCGATACGCAGTATTTT.